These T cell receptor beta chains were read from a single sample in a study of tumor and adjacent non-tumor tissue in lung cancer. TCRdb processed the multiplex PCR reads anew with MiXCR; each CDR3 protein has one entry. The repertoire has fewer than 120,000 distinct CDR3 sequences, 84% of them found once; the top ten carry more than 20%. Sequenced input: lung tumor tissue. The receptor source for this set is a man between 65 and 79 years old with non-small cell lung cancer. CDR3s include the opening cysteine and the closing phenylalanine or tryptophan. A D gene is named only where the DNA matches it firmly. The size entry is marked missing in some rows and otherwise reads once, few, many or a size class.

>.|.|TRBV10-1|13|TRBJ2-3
CASLEGIPDTHYF
TGCGCCAGCTTAGAGGGGATCCCAGATACGCATTATTTT
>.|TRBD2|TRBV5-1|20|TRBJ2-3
CASRLASGGIIQRDTDTQYF
TGCGCCAGCAGGTTGGCTAGCGGGGGGATAATCCAAAGAGACACAGATACGCAGTATTTT
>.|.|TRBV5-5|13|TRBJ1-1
CVSSVGMNTEAFF
TGTGTCAGCAGCGTAGGCATGAACACTGAAGCTTTCTTT
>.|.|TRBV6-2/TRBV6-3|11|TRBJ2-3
CANSYGDTQYF
TGTGCCAACAGTTACGGAGATACGCAGTATTTC
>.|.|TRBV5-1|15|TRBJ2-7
CASSLDPGIPYEQYF
TGCGCCAGCAGCTTGGACCCCGGGATACCCTACGAGCAGTATTTC
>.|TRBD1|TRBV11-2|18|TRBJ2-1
CASSLHVGDRTSYNEQFF
TGTGCCAGCAGTTTACATGTGGGGGACAGGACCTCCTACAATGAGCAGTTCTTC
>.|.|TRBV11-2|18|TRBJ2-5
CASSLARLVLGKKETQYF
TGTGCCAGCAGCTTAGCGAGGCTAGTCCTGGGAAAAAAGGAGACCCAGTACTTC
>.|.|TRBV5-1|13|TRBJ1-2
CVNSLKQFYGYTF
TGCGTCAACAGCTTGAAACAGTTCTATGGCTACACCTTC
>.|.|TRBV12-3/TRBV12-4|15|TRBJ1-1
CAGSGPGGLNTEAFF
TGTGCCGGCAGTGGACCGGGGGGCTTGAACACTGAAGCTTTCTTT
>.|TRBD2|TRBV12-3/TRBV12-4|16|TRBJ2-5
CASSLTSGGLVETQHF
TGTGCCAGCAGTTTAACTAGCGGAGGTCTGGTCGAGACCCAGCATTTC
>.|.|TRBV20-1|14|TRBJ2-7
CSAIVDGRVYEQYF
TGCAGTGCTATAGTAGATGGCAGGGTCTACGAGCAGTATTTC
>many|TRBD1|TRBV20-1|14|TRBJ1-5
CSARRQGAFQPQHF
TGCAGTGCTAGAAGGCAGGGGGCTTTTCAGCCCCAGCATTTT
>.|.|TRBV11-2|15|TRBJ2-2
CASSPIVWGIGELFF
TGTGCCAGCAGCCCCATAGTGTGGGGGATCGGGGAGCTGTTTTTT
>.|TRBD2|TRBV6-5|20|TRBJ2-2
CASTYFGTSGGGYLKGELFF
TGTGCCAGCACTTACTTCGGGACTAGCGGGGGGGGGTACCTTAAAGGGGAACTGTTTTTT
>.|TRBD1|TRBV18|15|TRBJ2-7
CASSQGQSPSYEQYF
TGTGCCAGCTCACAGGGACAGTCCCCTTCCTACGAGCAGTACTTC
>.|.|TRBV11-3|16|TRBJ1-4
CASNLVGGTPNEKLFF
TGTGCCAGCAACTTAGTAGGTGGAACGCCTAATGAGAAACTGTTTTTT
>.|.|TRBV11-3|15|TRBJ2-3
CANTRREVNTDTQYF
TGTGCCAACACCCGTCGGGAAGTAAACACAGATACGCAATATTTT
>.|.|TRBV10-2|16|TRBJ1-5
CAKKADRGGSNQPQHF
TGCGCCAAGAAAGCCGACCGGGGTGGTAGCAATCAGCCCCAGCATTTT
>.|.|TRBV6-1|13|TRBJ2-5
CASSEAGVPQEYF
TGTGCCAGCAGTGAAGCTGGTGTGCCCCAGGAGTACTTC
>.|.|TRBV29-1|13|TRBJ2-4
CSIEARGFDIQYF
TGCAGCATTGAAGCTAGGGGTTTCGACATTCAGTACTTC
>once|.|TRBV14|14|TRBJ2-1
CASSIHGPHDEQFF
TGTGCCAGCAGCATCCATGGCCCTCACGATGAGCAGTTCTTC
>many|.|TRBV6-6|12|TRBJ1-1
CASSKGGNQAFF
TGTGCCAGCAGCAAAGGGGGGAATCAAGCTTTCTTT
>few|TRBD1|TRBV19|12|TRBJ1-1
CSSNYRGTEAFF
TGTTCCAGTAACTACAGGGGCACTGAAGCTTTCTTC